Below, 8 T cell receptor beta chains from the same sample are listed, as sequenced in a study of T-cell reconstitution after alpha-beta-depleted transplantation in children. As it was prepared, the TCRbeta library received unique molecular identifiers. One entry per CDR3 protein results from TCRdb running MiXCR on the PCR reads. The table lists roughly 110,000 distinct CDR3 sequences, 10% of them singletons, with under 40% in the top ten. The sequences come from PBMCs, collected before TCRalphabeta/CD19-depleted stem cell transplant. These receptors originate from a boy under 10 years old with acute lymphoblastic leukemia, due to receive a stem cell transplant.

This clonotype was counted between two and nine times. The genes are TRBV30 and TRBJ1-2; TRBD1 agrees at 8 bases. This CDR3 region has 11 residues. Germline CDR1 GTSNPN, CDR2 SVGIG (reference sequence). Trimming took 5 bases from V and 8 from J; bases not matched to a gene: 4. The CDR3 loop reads CAWGQGGGYTF. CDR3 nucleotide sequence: TGTGCCTGGGGACAGGGAGGCGGCTACACCTTC.

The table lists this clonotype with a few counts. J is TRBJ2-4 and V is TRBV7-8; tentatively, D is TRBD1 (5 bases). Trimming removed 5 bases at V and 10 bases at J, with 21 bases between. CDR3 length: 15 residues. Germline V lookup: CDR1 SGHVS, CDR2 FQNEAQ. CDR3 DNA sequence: TGTGCCAGCAGCCCGACAGATCCGGGCCGTGGGATTCAGTACTTC. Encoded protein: CASSPTDPGRGIQYF.

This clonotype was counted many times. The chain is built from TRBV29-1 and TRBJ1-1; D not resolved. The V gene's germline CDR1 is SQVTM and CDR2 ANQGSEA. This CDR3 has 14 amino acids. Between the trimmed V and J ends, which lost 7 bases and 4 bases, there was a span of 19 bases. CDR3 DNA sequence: TGCAGCGCGGTTGGACCCAGAGGTGTCACTGAAGCTTTCTTT. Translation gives CSAVGPRGVTEAFF.

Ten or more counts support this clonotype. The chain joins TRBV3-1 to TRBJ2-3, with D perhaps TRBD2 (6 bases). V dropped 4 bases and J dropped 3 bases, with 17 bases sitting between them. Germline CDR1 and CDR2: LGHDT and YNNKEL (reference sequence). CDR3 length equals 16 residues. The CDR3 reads CASSPLGGPRTDTQYF. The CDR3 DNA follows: TGTGCCAGCAGCCCGCTAGGAGGGCCTCGTACAGATACGCAGTATTTT.

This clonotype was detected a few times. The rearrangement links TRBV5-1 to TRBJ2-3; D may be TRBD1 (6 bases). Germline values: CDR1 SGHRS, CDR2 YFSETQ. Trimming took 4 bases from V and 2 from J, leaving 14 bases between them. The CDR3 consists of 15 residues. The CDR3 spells CASSPQHRDTDTQYF. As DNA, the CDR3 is TGCGCCAGCAGCCCCCAGCACAGGGACACAGATACGCAGTATTTT.

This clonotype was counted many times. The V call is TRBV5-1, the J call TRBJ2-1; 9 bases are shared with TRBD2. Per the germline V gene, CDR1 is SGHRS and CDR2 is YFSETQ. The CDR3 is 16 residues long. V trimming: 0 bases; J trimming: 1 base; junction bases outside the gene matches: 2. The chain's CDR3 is CASSLVLAGSYNEQFF. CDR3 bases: TGCGCCAGCAGCTTGGTACTAGCGGGTTCCTACAATGAGCAGTTCTTC. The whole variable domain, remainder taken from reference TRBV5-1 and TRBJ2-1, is KAGVTQTPRYLIKTRGQQVTLSCSPISGHRSVSWYQQTPGQGLQFLFEYFSETQRNKGNFPGRFSGRQFSNSRSEMNVSTLELGDSALYLCASSLVLAGSYNEQFFGPGTRLTVL.

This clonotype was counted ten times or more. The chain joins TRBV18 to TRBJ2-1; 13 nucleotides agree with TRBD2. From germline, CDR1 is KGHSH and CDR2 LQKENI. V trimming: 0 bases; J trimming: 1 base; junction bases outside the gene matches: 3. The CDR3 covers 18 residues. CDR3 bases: TGTGCCAGCTCACCACCGACTAGCGGGAGGAGGTCCTACAATGAGCAGTTCTTC. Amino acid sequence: CASSPPTSGRRSYNEQFF.

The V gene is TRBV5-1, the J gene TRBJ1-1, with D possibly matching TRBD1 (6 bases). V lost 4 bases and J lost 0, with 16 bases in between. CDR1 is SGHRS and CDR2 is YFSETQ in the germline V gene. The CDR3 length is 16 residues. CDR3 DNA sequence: TGCGCCAGCAGCCCTCTTCGGGGGGCAGTGAACACTGAAGCTTTCTTT. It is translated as CASSPLRGAVNTEAFF.